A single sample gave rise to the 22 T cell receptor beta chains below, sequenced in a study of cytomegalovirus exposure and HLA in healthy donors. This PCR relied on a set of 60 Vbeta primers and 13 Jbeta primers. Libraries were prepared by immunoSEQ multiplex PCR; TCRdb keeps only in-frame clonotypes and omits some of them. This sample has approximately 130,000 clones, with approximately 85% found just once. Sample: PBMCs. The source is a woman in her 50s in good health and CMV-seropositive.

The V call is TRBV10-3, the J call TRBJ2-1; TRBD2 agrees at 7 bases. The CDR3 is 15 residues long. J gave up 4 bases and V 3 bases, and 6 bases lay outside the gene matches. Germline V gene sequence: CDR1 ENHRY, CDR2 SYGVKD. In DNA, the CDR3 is TGTGCCATCAGTGAACGCGGGAGAGAATACAATGAGCAGTTCTTC. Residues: CAISERGREYNEQFF.

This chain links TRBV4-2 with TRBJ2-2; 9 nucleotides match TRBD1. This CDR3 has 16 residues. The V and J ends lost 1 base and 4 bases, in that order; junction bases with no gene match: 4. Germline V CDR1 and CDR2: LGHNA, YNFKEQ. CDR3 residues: CASSQGGTGPTGELFF. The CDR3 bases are TGTGCCAGCAGCCAAGGGGGGACAGGGCCCACCGGGGAGCTGTTTTTT.

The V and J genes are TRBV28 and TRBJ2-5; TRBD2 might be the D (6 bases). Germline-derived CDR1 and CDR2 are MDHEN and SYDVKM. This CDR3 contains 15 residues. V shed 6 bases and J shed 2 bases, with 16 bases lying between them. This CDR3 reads CASSSERLDQETQYF. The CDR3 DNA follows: TGTGCCAGCAGCTCCGAGCGACTAGATCAAGAGACCCAGTACTTC.

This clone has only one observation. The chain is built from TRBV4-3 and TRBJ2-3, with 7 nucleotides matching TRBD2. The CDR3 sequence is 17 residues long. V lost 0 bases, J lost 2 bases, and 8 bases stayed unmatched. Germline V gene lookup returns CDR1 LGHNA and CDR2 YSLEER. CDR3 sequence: CASSQEVAGDYTDTQYF. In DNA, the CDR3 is TGCGCCAGCAGCCAAGAGGTGGCGGGGGACTACACAGATACGCAGTATTTT.

DNA of the CDR3: TGCGCCAGCAGCCAAGAGCCAGGACTAGCGGGGGGGAATGAGCAGTTCTTC. This gives the protein CASSQEPGLAGGNEQFF. The genes are TRBV4-1 and TRBJ2-1; 15 nucleotides agree with TRBD2. The ends lost 0 bases at V and 7 bases at J; junction bases unmatched: 4. The CDR3 totals 17 residues. Germline assignment: CDR1 MGHRA and CDR2 YSYEKL.

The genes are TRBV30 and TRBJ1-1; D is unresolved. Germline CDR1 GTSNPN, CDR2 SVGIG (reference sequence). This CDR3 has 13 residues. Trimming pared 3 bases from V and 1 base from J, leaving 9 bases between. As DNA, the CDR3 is TGTGCCTGGAGGCTGACACAGAACACTGAAGCTTTCTTT. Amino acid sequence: CAWRLTQNTEAFF.

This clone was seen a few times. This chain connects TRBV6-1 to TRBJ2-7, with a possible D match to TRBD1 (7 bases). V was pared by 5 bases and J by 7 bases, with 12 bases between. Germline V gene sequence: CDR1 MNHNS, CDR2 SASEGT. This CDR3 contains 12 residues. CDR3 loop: CASSLTGREQYF. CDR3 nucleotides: TGTGCCAGCAGTTTGACAGGGAGGGAGCAGTACTTC.

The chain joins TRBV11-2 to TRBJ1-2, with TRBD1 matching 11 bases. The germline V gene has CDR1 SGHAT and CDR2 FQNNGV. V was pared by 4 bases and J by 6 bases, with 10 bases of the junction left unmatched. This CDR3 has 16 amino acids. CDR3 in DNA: TGTGCCAGCAGCTCTTTTACCGGGACAGGGGGAAATGGCTACACCTTC. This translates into CASSSFTGTGGNGYTF.

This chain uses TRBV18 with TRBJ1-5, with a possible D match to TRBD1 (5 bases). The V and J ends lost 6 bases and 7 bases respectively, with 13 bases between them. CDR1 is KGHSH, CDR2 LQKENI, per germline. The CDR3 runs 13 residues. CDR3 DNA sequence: TGTGCCAGCTCGGGAGGACATCAACAGCCCCAGCATTTT. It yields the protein CASSGGHQQPQHF.

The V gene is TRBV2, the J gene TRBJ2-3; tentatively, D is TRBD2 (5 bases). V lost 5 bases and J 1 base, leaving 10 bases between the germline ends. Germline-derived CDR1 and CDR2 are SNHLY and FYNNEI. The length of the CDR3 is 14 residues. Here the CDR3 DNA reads TGTGCCAGCAGTCCTGGACTGGGCACAGATACGCAGTATTTT. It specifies CASSPGLGTDTQYF.

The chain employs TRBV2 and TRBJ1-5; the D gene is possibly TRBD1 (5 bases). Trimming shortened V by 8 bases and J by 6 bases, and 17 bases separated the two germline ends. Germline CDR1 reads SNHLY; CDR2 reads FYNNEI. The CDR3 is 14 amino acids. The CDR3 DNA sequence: TGTGCCAGCTTAAAAGGGAGGGGCAGTCAGCCCCAGCATTTT. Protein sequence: CASLKGRGSQPQHF.

The CDR3 loop is CASSLAPGSGYTF. The CDR3, as DNA: TGCGCCAGCAGCTTGGCCCCGGGGTCTGGCTACACCTTC. The V and J genes are TRBV5-1 and TRBJ1-2; no clear D gene. CDR1 and CDR2 (germline): SGHRS, YFSETQ. There are 13 residues in the CDR3. The V and J ends lost 0 bases and 7 bases respectively, with 10 bases between them. Drawing the rest from reference TRBV5-1 and TRBJ1-2, the complete variable domain is KAGVTQTPRYLIKTRGQQVTLSCSPISGHRSVSWYQQTPGQGLQFLFEYFSETQRNKGNFPGRFSGRQFSNSRSEMNVSTLELGDSALYLCASSLAPGSGYTFGSGTRLTVV.

The CDR3 DNA reads as TGTGCCAGCAGCTTGGGTCCCGGGACAGGGGGGAGACGCCATGGCTACACCTTC. This encodes CASSLGPGTGGRRHGYTF. The rearrangement joins TRBV5-6 to TRBJ1-2, with 11 bases identical to TRBD1. The CDR3 extends over 18 amino acids. Germline assignment: CDR1 SGHDT and CDR2 YYEEEE. The V and J ends lost 0 bases and 6 bases, in that order; junction bases with no gene match: 13. Using reference TRBV5-6 and TRBJ1-2 for the parts outside the CDR3, the full variable domain is DAGVTQSPTHLIKTRGQQVTLRCSPKSGHDTVSWYQQALGQGPQFIFQYYEEEERQRGNFPDRFSGHQFPNYSSELNVNALLLGDSALYLCASSLGPGTGGRRHGYTFGSGTRLTVV.

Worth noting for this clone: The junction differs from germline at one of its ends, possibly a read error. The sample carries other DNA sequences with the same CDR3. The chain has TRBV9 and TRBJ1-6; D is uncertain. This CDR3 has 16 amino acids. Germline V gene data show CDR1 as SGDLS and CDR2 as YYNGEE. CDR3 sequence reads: CASSLRSESYNSPLHF. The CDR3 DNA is TGTGCCAGCAGCCTTAGATCGGAGTCCTATAATTCACCTCTCCACTTT.

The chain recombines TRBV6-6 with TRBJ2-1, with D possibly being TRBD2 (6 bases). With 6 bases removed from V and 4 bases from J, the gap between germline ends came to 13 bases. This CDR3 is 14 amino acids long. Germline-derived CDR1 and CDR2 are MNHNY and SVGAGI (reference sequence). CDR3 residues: CASSVAAAYNEQFF. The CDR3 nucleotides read TGTGCCAGCAGCGTAGCGGCTGCTTACAATGAGCAGTTCTTC.

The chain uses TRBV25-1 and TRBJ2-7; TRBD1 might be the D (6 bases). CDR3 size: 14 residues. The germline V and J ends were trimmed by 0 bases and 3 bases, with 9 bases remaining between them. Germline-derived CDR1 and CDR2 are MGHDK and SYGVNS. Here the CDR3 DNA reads TGTGCCAGCAGTGAATATATGGACAGCTACGAGCAGTACTTC. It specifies CASSEYMDSYEQYF.

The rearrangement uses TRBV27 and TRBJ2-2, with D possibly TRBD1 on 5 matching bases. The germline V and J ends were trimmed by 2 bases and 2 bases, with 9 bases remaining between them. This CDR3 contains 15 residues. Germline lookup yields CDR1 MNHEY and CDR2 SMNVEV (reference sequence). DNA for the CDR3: TGTGCCAGCAGTTTACAGGGCGCTAACACCGGGGAGCTGTTTTTT. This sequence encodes CASSLQGANTGELFF.

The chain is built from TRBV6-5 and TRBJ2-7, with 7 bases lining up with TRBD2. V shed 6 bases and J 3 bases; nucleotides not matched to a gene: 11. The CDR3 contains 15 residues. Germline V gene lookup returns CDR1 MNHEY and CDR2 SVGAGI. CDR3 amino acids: CASSRALAESYEQYF. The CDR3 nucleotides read TGTGCCAGCAGCCGGGCCCTAGCGGAAAGCTACGAGCAGTACTTC.

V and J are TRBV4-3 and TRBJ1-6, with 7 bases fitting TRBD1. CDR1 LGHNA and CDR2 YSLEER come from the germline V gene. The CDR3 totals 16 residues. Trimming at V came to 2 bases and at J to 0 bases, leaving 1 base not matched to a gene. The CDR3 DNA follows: TGCGCCAGCAGCCAAAGGGACAGCTCCTATAATTCACCCCTCCACTTT. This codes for CASSQRDSSYNSPLHF.

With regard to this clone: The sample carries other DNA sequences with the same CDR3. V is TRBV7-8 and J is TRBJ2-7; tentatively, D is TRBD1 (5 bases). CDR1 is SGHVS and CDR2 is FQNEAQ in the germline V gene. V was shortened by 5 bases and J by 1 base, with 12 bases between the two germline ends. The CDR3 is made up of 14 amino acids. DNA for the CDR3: TGTGCCAGCAGCCTACGTCAGGGATCCTACGAGCAGTACTTC. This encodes CASSLRQGSYEQYF.

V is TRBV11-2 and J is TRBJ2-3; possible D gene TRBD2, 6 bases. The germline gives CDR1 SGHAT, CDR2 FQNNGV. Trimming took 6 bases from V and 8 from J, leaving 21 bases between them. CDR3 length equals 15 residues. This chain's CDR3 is CASRGSRGPLGTQYF. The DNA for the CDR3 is TGTGCCAGCAGAGGGTCGCGGGGCCCGCTGGGTACGCAGTATTTT.

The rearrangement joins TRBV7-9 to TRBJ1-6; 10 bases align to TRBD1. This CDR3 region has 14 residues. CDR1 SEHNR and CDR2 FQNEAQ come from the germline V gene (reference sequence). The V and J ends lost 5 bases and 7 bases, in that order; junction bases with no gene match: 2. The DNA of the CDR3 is TGTGCCAGCAGCCCGGGACAGGGGAATTCACCCCTCCACTTT. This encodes CASSPGQGNSPLHF.